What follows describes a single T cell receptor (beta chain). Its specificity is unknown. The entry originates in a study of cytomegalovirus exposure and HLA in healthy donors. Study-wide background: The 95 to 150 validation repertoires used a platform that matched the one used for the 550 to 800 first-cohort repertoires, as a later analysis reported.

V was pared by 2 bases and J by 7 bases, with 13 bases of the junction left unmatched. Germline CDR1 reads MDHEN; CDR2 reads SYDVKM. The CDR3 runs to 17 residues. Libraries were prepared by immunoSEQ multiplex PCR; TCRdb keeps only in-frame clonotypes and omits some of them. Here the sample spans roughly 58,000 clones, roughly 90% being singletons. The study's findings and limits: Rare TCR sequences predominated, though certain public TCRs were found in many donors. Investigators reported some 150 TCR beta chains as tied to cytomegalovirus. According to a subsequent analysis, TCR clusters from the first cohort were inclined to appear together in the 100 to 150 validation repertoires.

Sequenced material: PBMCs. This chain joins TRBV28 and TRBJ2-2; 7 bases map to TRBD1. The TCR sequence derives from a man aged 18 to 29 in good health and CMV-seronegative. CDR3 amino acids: CASSLRFGQGDGGELFF. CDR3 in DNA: TGTGCCAGCAGTTTACGGTTCGGGCAGGGGGATGGCGGGGAGCTGTTTTTT.